The 32 T cell receptor beta chains listed next were all sequenced from one sample in a study of cytomegalovirus exposure and HLA in healthy donors. The PCR ran on 60 Vbeta and 13 Jbeta primers. Generated by immunoSEQ multiplex PCR, the TCRdb table keeps only in-frame clones and is missing some. Of approximately 240,000 clones detected, 77% appear once; the ten largest clones hold approximately 2.6%. The specimen was PBMCs. The receptors originated from a woman aged 55-69 years in good health and CMV-seropositive.

The chain has TRBV11-2 and TRBJ1-6; 7 bases are shared with TRBD1. J lost 4 bases, V lost 1 base, and 1 base had no gene match. The germline gives CDR1 SGHAT, CDR2 FQNNGV. This CDR3 has 15 residues. CDR3 nucleotide sequence: TGTGCCAGCAGCTTAGGCAGGGGGTATAATTCACCCCTCCACTTT. This codes for CASSLGRGYNSPLHF. Full variable domain (outside the CDR3, taken from reference TRBV11-2 and TRBJ1-6): EAGVAQSPRYKIIEKRQSVAFWCNPISGHATLYWYQQILGQGPKLLIQFQNNGVVDDSQLPKDRFSAERLKGVDSTLKIQPAKLEDSAVYLCASSLGRGYNSPLHFGNGTRLTVT.

The chain links TRBV30 to TRBJ2-7; TRBD2 aligns across 13 bases. The CDR3 covers 15 residues. After removal of 4 bases from V and 4 bases from J, the junction contained 7 bases not matched to a gene. The germline CDR1 and CDR2 sequences are GTSNPN and SVGIG (reference sequence). CDR3 sequence: CAWTRGLAGVYEQYF. The CDR3 DNA reads TGTGCCTGGACCAGAGGACTAGCGGGAGTTTACGAGCAGTACTTC.

The V gene is TRBV11-1, the J gene TRBJ1-1, with 10 bases identical to TRBD1. The germline CDR1 and CDR2 sequences are SGHAT and FQDESV (reference sequence). This CDR3 has 15 amino acids. The V segment lost 5 bases and the J segment 1 base; nucleotides outside the gene matches: 4. This CDR3 is CASSPRDRGNTEAFF. CDR3 bases: TGTGCCAGCAGCCCCCGGGACAGGGGGAACACTGAAGCTTTCTTT.

The rearrangement joins TRBV4-2 to TRBJ2-5; 9 nucleotides match TRBD1. The germline gives CDR1 LGHNA, CDR2 YNFKEQ. Unmatched junction bases numbered 4, after V lost 3 bases and J lost 5 bases. CDR3 length: 14 residues. Here the CDR3 reads CASSQGQGRETQYF. The CDR3, as DNA: TGTGCCAGCAGCCAGGGACAGGGACGTGAGACCCAGTACTTC.

The V call is TRBV12-5, the J call TRBJ1-5; D is ambiguous. This CDR3 has 11 residues. Germline V CDR1 and CDR2: LGHNT, FRNRAP. Trimming cost V 7 bases and J 3 bases, with 4 bases left between them. CDR3 DNA sequence: TGTGCTAGTGCCCTCAATCAGCCCCAGCATTTT. This sequence encodes CASALNQPQHF.

V gene TRBV28 combines with J gene TRBJ2-2; TRBD1 matches at 7 bases. Germline V lookup: CDR1 MDHEN, CDR2 SYDVKM. The CDR3 length is 17 residues. The V gene end was trimmed by 6 bases and the J gene end by 8 bases; junction bases not matched to a gene: 18. CDR3 in DNA: TGTGCCAGCAGCCATTTTCCGGGACAGCCGAAGGGGGGGGAGCTGTTTTTT. Its translation: CASSHFPGQPKGGELFF.

The chain joins TRBV6-5 to TRBJ1-3; a possible D gene is TRBD1 (6 bases). The V gene's germline CDR1 is MNHEY and CDR2 SVGAGI. The CDR3 spans 14 residues. Trimming pared 5 bases from V and 4 bases from J, leaving 12 bases between. The CDR3 protein is CASSLTGYGNTIYF. For the CDR3, the DNA is TGTGCCAGCAGTCTCACAGGGTACGGAAACACCATATATTTT.

This clone has just one count. The chain carries TRBV5-4 and TRBJ1-2, with 7 bases aligning to TRBD1. This CDR3 region has 14 residues. Germline V lookup: CDR1 SGHNT, CDR2 YYREEE (reference sequence). The junction had 11 bases not matched to a gene; V was cut back by 4 bases and J by 8 bases. CDR3 DNA: TGTGCCAGCAGCCCCCGGGACAGCGGATTCGGCTACACCTTC. Translated, it gives CASSPRDSGFGYTF.

This chain links TRBV7-9 with TRBJ2-7, with 7 bases fitting TRBD1. The CDR3 totals 15 residues. The germline CDR1 and CDR2 sequences are SEHNR and FQNEAQ (reference sequence). Trimming cost V 5 bases and J 5 bases; bases outside gene matches: 12. The CDR3 DNA sequence: TGTGCCAGCAGCCCAGCGTTTCGACAGGGCAACGAGCAGTACTTC. It is translated as CASSPAFRQGNEQYF.

The gene calls are TRBV29-1 and TRBJ2-3; 9 nucleotides match TRBD1. CDR1 is SQVTM, CDR2 ANQGSEA, per germline. With 7 bases clipped from V and 1 base from J, the junction kept 3 bases outside the gene matches. The CDR3 has 13 residues. Written as DNA, the CDR3 is TGCAGCGGCTGGACAGGGGGCACAGATACGCAGTATTTT. This codes for CSGWTGGTDTQYF.

This clone has just one count. J is TRBJ1-4 and V is TRBV27; D possibly corresponds to TRBD1 (6 bases). Per the germline V gene, CDR1 is MNHEY and CDR2 is SMNVEV (reference sequence). With 6 bases removed from V and 6 bases from J, the gap between germline ends came to 17 bases. This CDR3 comprises 15 residues. Written as DNA, the CDR3 is TGTGCCAGCAGCCCGGGACACCCCAGGGATGAAAAACTGTTTTTT. Encoded protein: CASSPGHPRDEKLFF.

This clone was seen a single time. This sequence joins TRBV27 and TRBJ1-1; TRBD1 aligns across 10 bases. The V gene's germline CDR1 is MNHEY and CDR2 SMNVEV (reference sequence). This CDR3 is built from 15 residues. J lost 6 bases, V lost 5 bases, and 9 bases had no gene match. The CDR3 nucleotides read TGTGCCAGCAGTCTCTTCACCGGGACAGGGGCTGAAGCTTTCTTT. Its translation: CASSLFTGTGAEAFF.

Notes on this clone: This likely comes from a read error, as the CDR3 has no conserved phenylalanine or tryptophan at its end. No DNA is shown, since the ends of the CDR3 on it are uncertain; the CDR3 is the one TCRdb lists. The chain couples TRBV5-1 to TRBJ1-5. Germline lookup yields CDR1 SGHRS and CDR2 YFSETQ. The CDR3 numbers 10 amino acids, ends counted. The CDR3 is CASSLRPATL.

V gene TRBV6-1 combines with J gene TRBJ2-7; maybe TRBD2 (7 bases). CDR3 length: 15 residues. Trimming took off 6 bases at V and 0 bases at J, with 15 bases between the two ends. The germline gives CDR1 MNHNS, CDR2 SASEGT. CDR3 bases: TGTGCCAGCAGGCCGGGGGGCCCTGCCTCCTACGAGCAGTACTTC. It yields the protein CASRPGGPASYEQYF.

This clone was recorded once. The chain couples TRBV6-5 to TRBJ2-1; 10 bases line up with TRBD2. Germline V CDR1 and CDR2: MNHEY, SVGAGI. The CDR3 extends over 15 amino acids. The trim removed 6 bases at V and 0 bases at J, leaving 2 bases unmatched. The CDR3 loop reads CASRASGSSYNEQFF. The CDR3, as DNA: TGTGCCAGCAGGGCTAGCGGGAGCTCCTACAATGAGCAGTTCTTC.

The rearrangement uses TRBV15 and TRBJ2-1; 8 bases map to TRBD2. The CDR3 totals 14 residues. The germline V gene has CDR1 LNHNV and CDR2 YYDKDF (reference sequence). V trimming: 11 bases; J trimming: 2 bases; junction bases outside the gene matches: 8. In nucleotides, the CDR3 is TGTGCCGCCGGGGGGGAGACCCCCTACAATGAGCAGTTCTTC. It translates to CAAGGETPYNEQFF.

A single count supports this clone. The chain employs TRBV19 and TRBJ2-7, with 12 bases identical to TRBD2. This CDR3 is 15 amino acids long. V trimming: 6 bases; J trimming: 2 bases; junction bases outside the gene matches: 5. Germline CDR1 reads LNHDA; CDR2 reads SQIVND (reference sequence). As DNA, the CDR3 is TGTGCCAGTAGCCAGACTAGCGGGGGCACCTACGAGCAGTACTTC. It encodes CASSQTSGGTYEQYF.

This chain links TRBV30 with TRBJ1-5; D is possibly TRBD1 (5 bases). With 4 bases removed from V and 6 bases from J, the gap between germline ends came to 16 bases. This CDR3 region has 14 residues. CDR1 and CDR2 (germline): GTSNPN, SVGIG (reference sequence). CDR3 sequence (DNA): TGTGCCTGGAATCTGGGACTGCACAGTCAGCCCCAGCATTTT. This encodes CAWNLGLHSQPQHF.

This clone was counted a few times. J is TRBJ1-4 and V is TRBV5-4, with D unresolved. The CDR3 is made up of 13 amino acids. V lost 6 bases and J lost 7, with 13 bases in between. Per the germline V gene, CDR1 is SGHNT and CDR2 is YYREEE (reference sequence). CDR3 nucleotide sequence: TGTGCCAGCACCCCTGCACCTACTGAAAAACTGTTTTTT. Protein product: CASTPAPTEKLFF.

This clone came up a few times. One end of the junction does not line up with germline, which may come from a read error. The gene calls are TRBV13 and TRBJ1-1; possible D gene TRBD1, 6 bases. Per the germline V gene, CDR1 is PRHDT and CDR2 is FYEKMQ (reference sequence). This CDR3 comprises 15 residues. For the CDR3, the DNA is TGTGCCAGCAGCACCACCCCGGGACACCGCACTGAAACTTTCTTT. It translates to CASSTTPGHRTETFF.

This chain connects TRBV11-1 to TRBJ2-7; TRBD1 might be the D (5 bases). The CDR3 has 14 residues. V lost 7 bases, J lost 2 bases, and 15 bases lay in between. Germline assignment: CDR1 SGHAT and CDR2 FQDESV (reference sequence). This chain's CDR3 is CASTPGQGAYEQYF. CDR3 sequence (DNA): TGTGCCAGCACCCCCGGCCAGGGTGCCTACGAGCAGTACTTC.

This clone was counted between two and nine times. The chain joins TRBV15 to TRBJ2-7; 8 bases match TRBD1. The trim removed 5 bases at V and 5 bases at J, leaving 8 bases unmatched. CDR1 is LNHNV, CDR2 YYDKDF, per germline (reference sequence). The CDR3 has 14 residues. Here the CDR3 DNA reads TGTGCCACCAGCTACTGGACAGGGTTCGACGAGCAGTACTTC. Its protein product is CATSYWTGFDEQYF.

The chain links TRBV7-2 to TRBJ2-7, with D possibly TRBD1 on 6 matching bases. Germline values: CDR1 SGHTA, CDR2 FQGNSA. V lost 1 base to trimming and J lost 0 bases, with 7 bases between them. The CDR3 is 14 residues long. Here the CDR3 reads CASSLDRDSYEQYF. CDR3 in DNA: TGTGCCAGCAGCTTAGACAGGGACTCCTACGAGCAGTACTTC. The whole variable domain, remainder taken from reference TRBV7-2 and TRBJ2-7, is GAGVSQSPSNKVTEKGKDVELRCDPISGHTALYWYRQSLGQGLEFLIYFQGNSAPDKSGLPSDRFSAERTGGSVSTLTIQRTQQEDSAVYLCASSLDRDSYEQYFGPGTRLTVT.

This clone was counted a single time. This specimen includes other DNA sequences encoding the same CDR3. V and J are TRBV5-1 and TRBJ2-7; 14 bases align to TRBD2. V lost 0 bases to trimming and J lost 6 bases; unmatched junction nucleotides: 2. The CDR3 spans 15 residues. CDR1 and CDR2 from the germline V gene are SGHRS and YFSETQ. The CDR3 loop is CASSLGGTSGSEQYF. The CDR3 region has the DNA TGCGCCAGCAGCTTGGGTGGGACTAGCGGGAGCGAGCAGTACTTC.

V usage is TRBV6-6 and J usage is TRBJ1-5, with no clear D. The CDR3 spans 13 residues. The germline gives CDR1 MNHNY, CDR2 SVGAGI (reference sequence). V lost 2 bases and J 7 bases, leaving 9 bases between the germline ends. The chain's CDR3 is CASSYGLRQPQHF. The CDR3 DNA sequence: TGTGCCAGCAGTTACGGCCTCCGCCAGCCCCAGCATTTT.

This clone has just a few counts. The CDR3 loop is CASSLGPWRGTKNIQYF. CDR3 in DNA: TGTGCCAGCAGCTTAGGGCCTTGGCGGGGGACTAAAAACATTCAGTACTTC. V gene TRBV7-6 combines with J gene TRBJ2-4; 7 positions match TRBD2. The junction had 10 bases not matched to a gene; V was cut back by 1 base and J by 4 bases. The CDR3 covers 17 residues. Per the germline V gene, CDR1 is SGHVS and CDR2 is FNYEAQ.

The V call is TRBV18, the J call TRBJ2-1, with 10 positions matching TRBD2. The V gene's germline CDR1 is KGHSH and CDR2 LQKENI. V was pared by 5 bases and J by 0 bases, with 7 bases of the junction left unmatched. CDR3 length: 17 amino acids. The CDR3 loop is CASSGPSGGSSYNEQFF. DNA of the CDR3: TGTGCCAGCTCAGGTCCTAGCGGGGGAAGCTCCTACAATGAGCAGTTCTTC.

J is TRBJ2-1 and V is TRBV6-4; 9 bases align to TRBD2. The CDR3 has 15 amino acids. CDR1 and CDR2 from the germline V gene are MRHNA and SNTAGT. The J segment lost 6 bases and the V segment lost 11 bases, leaving 14 bases of the junction unmatched. This chain's CDR3 is CASQLMAGGPNEQFF. CDR3 sequence (DNA): TGTGCCTCCCAATTGATGGCGGGGGGGCCCAATGAGCAGTTCTTC.

The chain couples TRBV5-1 to TRBJ1-2, with D unresolved. Germline V CDR1 and CDR2: SGHRS, YFSETQ. CDR3 size: 14 residues. The V end lost 0 bases, the J end lost 2 bases, and 8 bases lay between the germline ends. In DNA, the CDR3 is TGCGCCAGCAGCTTGGCCGGGAGCAACTATGGCTACACCTTC. Translated: CASSLAGSNYGYTF.

This clone was recorded only once. The rearrangement joins TRBV6-5 to TRBJ2-3; D remains ambiguous. In germline, CDR1 is MNHEY, CDR2 SVGAGI. Trimming shortened V by 0 bases and J by 0 bases, and 4 bases separated the two germline ends. This CDR3 has 14 amino acids. The chain's CDR3 is CASSYSTSTDTQYF. DNA for the CDR3: TGTGCCAGCAGTTACTCCACTAGCACAGATACGCAGTATTTT.

The V and J genes are TRBV6-6 and TRBJ2-7; no clear D gene. The CDR3 length is 11 residues. The germline V gene has CDR1 MNHNY and CDR2 SVGAGI (reference sequence). Trimming cost V 5 bases and J 6 bases, with 8 bases left between them. In nucleotides, the CDR3 is TGTGCCAGCAGTAGTTACGGCGAGCAGTACTTC. It yields the protein CASSSYGEQYF.

The V call is TRBV27, the J call TRBJ1-5; D is unclear. The CDR3 has 15 amino acids. The germline gives CDR1 MNHEY, CDR2 SMNVEV (reference sequence). With 5 bases removed from V and 0 bases from J, the gap between germline ends came to 11 bases. The CDR3 DNA follows: TGTGCCAGCAGTCCGAGAATTTATAGCAATCAGCCCCAGCATTTT. Encoded protein: CASSPRIYSNQPQHF.